Following are 29 T cell receptor beta chains from one sample sequenced in a study of cytomegalovirus exposure and HLA in healthy donors (TCRdb year 2017). The library was obtained by the immunoSEQ multiplex PCR assay. The multiplex PCR relied on a mix of 60 forward primers for TCR Vbeta segments and 13 reverse primers for TCR Jbeta segments. The source is immuneACCESS, and TCRdb retained only in-frame sequences with V and J called. Part of the clones is not carried over; for the studies checked, unresolved V genes explain less than half of this, and the remainder is unexplained. Within this sample are about 95,000 clones, with about 80% of them counted one time only. 10% to 11% of the sample comes from the top ten. Sequenced sample: PBMCs. Source of these receptors: a young man in good health and CMV-seropositive.

The rearrangement uses TRBV2 and TRBJ2-5; no clear D gene. Looked up from germline, CDR1 is SNHLY and CDR2 is FYNNEI. The CDR3 length is 13 residues. Trimming removed 3 bases at V and 5 bases at J, with 10 bases between. The CDR3 sequence: CASSEQSRETQYF. CDR3 sequence (DNA): TGTGCCAGCAGTGAGCAAAGTCGGGAGACCCAGTACTTC.

This clone was detected only once. This chain links TRBV5-4 with TRBJ2-3, with TRBD2 matching over 13 bases. There are 16 residues in the CDR3. The germline gives CDR1 SGHNT, CDR2 YYREEE (reference sequence). The trim removed 4 bases at V and 2 bases at J, leaving 4 bases unmatched. The CDR3 nucleotides are TGTGCCAGCAGCCCGGGACTAGCGGGGATCACAGATACGCAGTATTTT. Amino acids: CASSPGLAGITDTQYF.

This sequence joins TRBV15 and TRBJ2-5; 7 bases agree with TRBD1. The CDR3 totals 17 residues. Trimming at V came to 2 bases and at J to 3 bases, leaving 12 bases not matched to a gene. CDR1 and CDR2 from the germline V gene are LNHNV and YYDKDF (reference sequence). This chain's CDR3 is CATSRSPLTGAEETQYF. CDR3 sequence (DNA): TGTGCCACCAGCAGATCCCCTTTAACAGGGGCCGAAGAGACCCAGTACTTC.

This clone was recorded a few times. The same CDR3 arises from other DNA sequences in this sample as well. The chain uses TRBV5-6 and TRBJ2-7; the match to TRBD1 covers 7 bases. Germline lookup yields CDR1 SGHDT and CDR2 YYEEEE. This CDR3 is built from 14 residues. Losses at the gene ends were 4 bases for V and 1 base for J; bases not matched to a gene: 5. The CDR3 loop reads CASSPPDRSYEQYF. In DNA, the CDR3 is TGTGCCAGCAGCCCTCCGGACAGGTCCTACGAGCAGTACTTC. Drawing the rest from reference TRBV5-6 and TRBJ2-7, the complete variable domain is DAGVTQSPTHLIKTRGQQVTLRCSPKSGHDTVSWYQQALGQGPQFIFQYYEEEERQRGNFPDRFSGHQFPNYSSELNVNALLLGDSALYLCASSPPDRSYEQYFGPGTRLTVT.

V usage is TRBV4-1 and J usage is TRBJ2-5; 9 nucleotides agree with TRBD1. CDR1 is MGHRA and CDR2 is YSYEKL in the germline V gene. Trimming cost V 3 bases and J 4 bases; bases outside gene matches: 6. The CDR3 covers 15 residues. The CDR3 region has the DNA TGCGCCAGCAGCCAGCGACAGGGGGGGGGAGAGACCCAGTACTTC. Its protein product is CASSQRQGGGETQYF.

The chain joins TRBV19 to TRBJ1-4; D unresolved. Looked up from germline, CDR1 is LNHDA and CDR2 is SQIVND (reference sequence). Trimming cost V 3 bases and J 0 bases, with 11 bases left between them. The CDR3 has 16 residues. The CDR3 is CASSMQVLTTNEKLFF. Here the CDR3 DNA reads TGTGCCAGTAGTATGCAGGTCCTTACAACTAATGAAAAACTGTTTTTT.

This chain links TRBV7-2 with TRBJ2-2; 8 bases line up with TRBD2. The CDR3 has 14 residues. The ends lost 5 bases at V and 6 bases at J; junction bases unmatched: 5. CDR1 SGHTA and CDR2 FQGNSA come from the germline V gene. The CDR3 DNA is TGTGCCAGCAGCGCCGGACTAGCAGCCGGGGAGCTGTTTTTT. Protein: CASSAGLAAGELFF. Variable domain in full (rest from reference TRBV7-2 and TRBJ2-2): GAGVSQSPSNKVTEKGKDVELRCDPISGHTALYWYRQSLGQGLEFLIYFQGNSAPDKSGLPSDRFSAERTGGSVSTLTIQRTQQEDSAVYLCASSAGLAAGELFFGEGSRLTVL.

The chain carries TRBV27 and TRBJ1-6; D ambiguous. The germline gives CDR1 MNHEY, CDR2 SMNVEV (reference sequence). This CDR3 spans 12 amino acids. V lost 7 bases and J lost 8, with 9 bases in between. DNA of the CDR3: TGTGCCAGCACCTCGAGTGATTCACCCCTCCACTTT. It specifies CASTSSDSPLHF.

The chain links TRBV7-9 to TRBJ1-4; 8 bases agree with TRBD1. Germline CDR1 and CDR2: SEHNR and FQNEAQ (reference sequence). The CDR3 sequence is 14 residues long. V shed 3 bases, J shed 8 bases, and the junction held 5 bases outside the gene matches. The CDR3 spells CASSFKDRGEKLFF. CDR3 DNA sequence: TGTGCCAGCAGCTTCAAAGACAGGGGCGAAAAACTGTTTTTT.

V usage is TRBV5-1 and J usage is TRBJ2-1, with 10 bases fitting TRBD2. The CDR3 covers 16 residues. CDR1 and CDR2 from the germline V gene are SGHRS and YFSETQ. Losses at the gene ends were 4 bases for V and 2 bases for J; bases not matched to a gene: 6. The CDR3 region is CASSLTSGGAYNEQFF. In DNA form, the CDR3 reads TGCGCCAGCAGCCTTACGAGCGGGGGGGCCTACAATGAGCAGTTCTTC.

This clone was recorded a few times. V is TRBV2 and J is TRBJ1-1; D is possibly TRBD1 (5 bases). Trimming pared 1 base from V and 7 bases from J, leaving 16 bases between. CDR3 size: 15 residues. Germline CDR1 and CDR2: SNHLY and FYNNEI. CDR3 sequence reads: CASSEGGRSDYEAFF. In DNA, the CDR3 is TGTGCCAGCAGTGAAGGGGGCCGATCGGATTATGAAGCTTTCTTT.

This clone showed up just a few times. This rearrangement joins TRBV6-6 to TRBJ1-1; weak D call: TRBD1 (5 bases). Trimming shortened V by 3 bases and J by 1 base, and 9 bases separated the two germline ends. CDR3 size: 14 residues. Germline CDR1 and CDR2: MNHNY and SVGAGI (reference sequence). The CDR3 nucleotides are TGTGCCAGCAGTTATCCTACAGGGAACACTGAAGCTTTCTTT. Translation: CASSYPTGNTEAFF.

This clone came up once. The V call is TRBV18, the J call TRBJ2-5; a weak D match, TRBD2 (6 bases). The germline V gene has CDR1 KGHSH and CDR2 LQKENI. The CDR3 is 15 amino acids. The V end lost 6 bases, the J end lost 5 bases, and 19 bases lay between the germline ends. The CDR3 spells CASSQEMIGGETQYF. The CDR3 coding sequence is TGTGCCAGCTCTCAAGAGATGATTGGAGGGGAGACCCAGTACTTC.

This clone occurred a few times. The chain recombines TRBV29-1 with TRBJ1-4, with D possibly matching TRBD1 (5 bases). V was cut by 5 bases and J by 4 bases, with 14 bases left in between. Germline V CDR1 and CDR2: SQVTM, ANQGSEA. This CDR3 is built from 14 residues. CDR3 sequence: CSVLRRGINEKLFF. DNA of the CDR3: TGCAGCGTTCTCCGGCGGGGGATTAATGAAAAACTGTTTTTT.

In its sample, this clone was seen a few times. This sequence joins TRBV11-3 and TRBJ2-3, with D maybe TRBD2 (6 bases). Trimming shortened V by 5 bases and J by 4 bases, and 16 bases separated the two germline ends. This CDR3 comprises 15 residues. CDR1 and CDR2 from the germline V gene are SGHNT and YENEEA. The CDR3, as DNA: TGTGCCAGCAGCCTTAGCGCTAGCGACCCAGATACGCAGTATTTT. Translating it yields CASSLSASDPDTQYF.

The gene calls are TRBV5-4 and TRBJ2-7; no firm D call. Trimming shortened V by 3 bases and J by 5 bases, and 9 bases separated the two germline ends. The CDR3 spans 12 residues. Per germline, CDR1 SGHNT and CDR2 YYREEE (reference sequence). The CDR3 region has the DNA TGTGCCAGCAGCTCGGGTCTTAACGAGCAGTACTTC. Translated: CASSSGLNEQYF. The variable domain in full, with the rest retrieved from reference TRBV5-4 and TRBJ2-7, is ETGVTQSPTHLIKTRGQQVTLRCSSQSGHNTVSWYQQALGQGPQFIFQYYREEENGRGNFPPRFSGLQFPNYSSELNVNALELDDSALYLCASSSGLNEQYFGPGTRLTVT.

CDR3 in amino acids: CAWSETGGEQFF. Here the CDR3 DNA reads TGTGCCTGGAGCGAGACGGGGGGTGAGCAGTTCTTC. The rearrangement links TRBV30 to TRBJ2-1; 7 bases are shared with TRBD2. Trimming cost V 3 bases and J 9 bases; bases outside gene matches: 5. The CDR3 is made up of 12 amino acids. Germline CDR1 reads GTSNPN; CDR2 reads SVGIG (reference sequence).

This clone was observed a few times. The V gene is TRBV5-6, the J gene TRBJ2-7; the match to TRBD1 covers 8 bases. CDR3 length: 16 residues. The V gene end was trimmed by 2 bases and the J gene end by 6 bases; junction bases not matched to a gene: 13. The germline V gene has CDR1 SGHDT and CDR2 YYEEEE. CDR3 sequence: CASSLVGQGRSSEQYF. CDR3 DNA sequence: TGTGCCAGCAGCTTAGTTGGACAGGGAAGGAGTAGCGAGCAGTACTTC.

V is TRBV7-9 and J is TRBJ2-4; D not resolved. With 0 bases removed from V and 7 bases from J, the gap between germline ends came to 10 bases. This CDR3 is 14 amino acids long. The germline V gene encodes CDR1 SEHNR and CDR2 FQNEAQ (reference sequence). This CDR3 reads CASSLASGINIQYF. CDR3 DNA sequence: TGTGCCAGCAGCTTAGCGTCGGGTATTAACATTCAGTACTTC. The full variable domain, its missing parts supplied by reference TRBV7-9 and TRBJ2-4, is DTGVSQNPRHKITKRGQNVTFRCDPISEHNRLYWYRQTLGQGPEFLTYFQNEAQLEKSRLLSDRFSAERPKGSFSTLEIQRTEQGDSAMYLCASSLASGINIQYFGAGTRLSVL.

This clone has more than one count but fewer than ten. This chain links TRBV5-1 with TRBJ2-3, with D tentatively TRBD2 (5 bases). Germline lookup yields CDR1 SGHRS and CDR2 YFSETQ. This CDR3 has 15 residues. V lost 1 base to trimming and J lost 6 bases, with 15 bases between them. Written as DNA, the CDR3 is TGCGCCAGCAGCTTGAATGGAGGCTATATTGATACGCAGTATTTT. This codes for CASSLNGGYIDTQYF. Full variable domain (missing parts from reference TRBV5-1 and TRBJ2-3): KAGVTQTPRYLIKTRGQQVTLSCSPISGHRSVSWYQQTPGQGLQFLFEYFSETQRNKGNFPGRFSGRQFSNSRSEMNVSTLELGDSALYLCASSLNGGYIDTQYFGPGTRLTVL.

This chain links TRBV19 with TRBJ1-5; D ambiguous. In germline, CDR1 is LNHDA, CDR2 SQIVND (reference sequence). V was shortened by 0 bases and J by 0 bases, with 6 bases between the two germline ends. The CDR3 extends over 15 amino acids. DNA of the CDR3: TGTGCCAGTAGTATAGAACGGTATAGCAATCAGCCCCAGCATTTT. It translates to CASSIERYSNQPQHF.

The chain is built from TRBV4-2 and TRBJ2-7; perhaps TRBD2 as D (6 bases). In germline, CDR1 is LGHNA, CDR2 YNFKEQ. This CDR3 contains 16 residues. V was cut by 0 bases and J by 4 bases, with 16 bases left in between. CDR3 nucleotides: TGTGCCAGCAGCCAAGAAGGCCGGGGAGGTCGATACGAGCAGTACTTC. This translates into CASSQEGRGGRYEQYF.

This clone was counted a single time. The sample contains more than one DNA sequence encoding this CDR3. The CDR3 here is CASSPGQGSSYEQYF. The DNA for the CDR3 is TGTGCCAGCAGCCCCGGACAGGGTTCCTCCTACGAGCAGTACTTC. J is TRBJ2-7 and V is TRBV9, with 8 bases matching TRBD1. With 4 bases clipped from V and 0 bases from J, the junction kept 6 bases outside the gene matches. Per the germline V gene, CDR1 is SGDLS and CDR2 is YYNGEE. This CDR3 region has 15 residues.

The chain employs TRBV10-2 and TRBJ2-3; D is ambiguous. Germline V gene sequence: CDR1 WSHSY, CDR2 SAAADI. The CDR3 is made up of 12 amino acids. Trimming left V 6 bases short and J 2 bases short, with 6 bases between. The CDR3: CASRRDTDTQYF. CDR3 DNA: TGCGCCAGCAGGCGCGACACAGATACGCAGTATTTT.

This clone was recorded only once. The chain uses TRBV5-4 and TRBJ2-1, with 9 nucleotides matching TRBD2. This CDR3 comprises 16 residues. In germline, CDR1 is SGHNT, CDR2 YYREEE (reference sequence). The junction had 12 bases not matched to a gene; V was cut back by 3 bases and J by 8 bases. This CDR3 is CASSSAGRGGLDEQFF. As DNA, the CDR3 is TGTGCCAGCAGCTCCGCTGGGCGGGGGGGCCTGGATGAGCAGTTCTTC. Based on the CDR3 plus reference TRBV5-4 and TRBJ2-1, the full variable domain is ETGVTQSPTHLIKTRGQQVTLRCSSQSGHNTVSWYQQALGQGPQFIFQYYREEENGRGNFPPRFSGLQFPNYSSELNVNALELDDSALYLCASSSAGRGGLDEQFFGPGTRLTVL.

The rearrangement joins TRBV25-1 to TRBJ1-5, with D unclear. Trimming shortened V by 3 bases and J by 0 bases, and 9 bases separated the two germline ends. The CDR3 contains 15 residues. Per the germline V gene, CDR1 is MGHDK and CDR2 is SYGVNS. Here the CDR3 DNA reads TGTGCCAGCAGTGAGGACGGGAGTAGCAATCAGCCCCAGCATTTT. Protein product: CASSEDGSSNQPQHF.

V usage is TRBV30 and J usage is TRBJ2-7, with 7 bases aligning to TRBD2. Trimming removed 8 bases from V and 3 bases from J; junction bases left unmatched: 1. Germline assignment: CDR1 GTSNPN and CDR2 SVGIG (reference sequence). The CDR3 totals 10 residues. The CDR3 DNA reads TGTGCCGGGGGGGTCTACGAGCAGTACTTC. Translated: CAGGVYEQYF.

This chain connects TRBV30 to TRBJ1-6; the D gene is possibly TRBD1 (5 bases). Trimming pared 0 bases from V and 0 bases from J, leaving 15 bases between. CDR3 length equals 18 residues. Per germline, CDR1 GTSNPN and CDR2 SVGIG (reference sequence). CDR3 DNA: TGTGCCTGGAGTGTACGGGGAGGGGTTAGCTCCTATAATTCACCCCTCCACTTT. This codes for CAWSVRGGVSSYNSPLHF.

This chain joins TRBV10-3 and TRBJ2-2, with D unclear. The CDR3 consists of 14 residues. Germline CDR1 is ENHRY and CDR2 is SYGVKD. Trimming pared 5 bases from V and 1 base from J, leaving 8 bases between. Written as DNA, the CDR3 is TGTGCCATCAGTCGGAGTCAGAACACCGGGGAGCTGTTTTTT. Protein product: CAISRSQNTGELFF.